Below, 19 T cell receptor beta chains from the same sample are listed, as sequenced in a study of blood T cell repertoires in COVID-19 (TCRdb year 2020). Library generation was performed with the immunoSEQ multiplex PCR assay. The source is immuneACCESS, and TCRdb retained only in-frame sequences with V and J called. Part of the clones is not carried over; for the studies checked, unresolved V genes explain less than half of this, and the remainder is unexplained. In all, the sample holds 450,000 to 500,000 clones, and more than 85% of those were seen once. The top ten clones comprise 6.5% to 9.5% of the sample. Sequencing input: PBMCs or T cells enriched from blood (not recorded which). The receptors were sampled from a woman aged 55-69 years who had recovered from COVID-19.

This clone was observed a single time. The chain has TRBV24-1 and TRBJ1-5; 10 nucleotides align to TRBD1. This CDR3 region has 16 residues. V shed 4 bases and J 5 bases; nucleotides not matched to a gene: 7. Germline values: CDR1 KGHDR, CDR2 SFDVKD. CDR3 nucleotides: TGTGCCACCAGTGAGACGACCGGGACAGGGGATCAGCCCCAGCATTTT. Amino acids: CATSETTGTGDQPQHF.

This chain joins TRBV4-2 and TRBJ1-6; unclear D gene. CDR3 length equals 13 residues. Per germline, CDR1 LGHNA and CDR2 YNFKEQ. The germline V and J ends were trimmed by 1 base and 6 bases, with 4 bases remaining between them. Here the CDR3 reads CASSQVGNSPLHF. CDR3 in DNA: TGTGCCAGCAGCCAAGTCGGTAATTCACCCCTCCACTTT.

The genes are TRBV5-1 and TRBJ2-3; D is unresolved. The length of the CDR3 is 14 residues. Trimming took 2 bases from V and 3 from J, leaving 10 bases between them. CDR1 is SGHRS and CDR2 is YFSETQ in the germline V gene. The CDR3 coding sequence is TGCGCCAGCAGCTTAGCGCAAATTACAGATACGCAGTATTTT. This translates into CASSLAQITDTQYF. The whole variable domain, remainder taken from reference TRBV5-1 and TRBJ2-3, is KAGVTQTPRYLIKTRGQQVTLSCSPISGHRSVSWYQQTPGQGLQFLFEYFSETQRNKGNFPGRFSGRQFSNSRSEMNVSTLELGDSALYLCASSLAQITDTQYFGPGTRLTVL.

This clone was picked up one time. The gene calls are TRBV5-5 and TRBJ1-3; the match to TRBD1 covers 9 bases. This CDR3 is built from 16 residues. J lost 3 bases, V lost 4 bases, and 8 bases had no gene match. From germline, CDR1 is SGHKS and CDR2 YYEKEE (reference sequence). The CDR3 nucleotides read TGTGCCAGCAGCACCCGGACAGGGGATATTGGAAACACCATATATTTT. This encodes CASSTRTGDIGNTIYF.

The V gene is TRBV30, the J gene TRBJ1-4, with no clear D. Trimming left V 3 bases short and J 8 bases short, with 13 bases between. This CDR3 has 13 amino acids. Germline V gene sequence: CDR1 GTSNPN, CDR2 SVGIG (reference sequence). In DNA, the CDR3 is TGTGCCTGGAGCCCCCGGGTATTCGAAAAACTGTTTTTT. It is translated as CAWSPRVFEKLFF.

This chain links TRBV29-1 with TRBJ2-3, with 11 nucleotides matching TRBD1. The CDR3 runs 17 residues. Germline assignment: CDR1 SQVTM and CDR2 ANQGSEA. Trimming cost V 6 bases and J 1 base; bases outside gene matches: 12. The CDR3 DNA is TGCAGCGTGCACCGGGACAGGGGGTCTTTGGGCACAGATACGCAGTATTTT. It yields the protein CSVHRDRGSLGTDTQYF.

V and J are TRBV29-1 and TRBJ2-1, with D uncertain. The germline V gene encodes CDR1 SQVTM and CDR2 ANQGSEA. This CDR3 spans 13 amino acids. Trimming removed 3 bases at V and 2 bases at J, with 8 bases between. The chain's CDR3 is CSVERRAYNEQFF. For the CDR3, the DNA is TGCAGCGTTGAGAGGAGAGCCTACAATGAGCAGTTCTTC.

This chain uses TRBV29-1 with TRBJ1-4, with TRBD1 identical over 10 bases. The ends lost 7 bases at V and 6 bases at J; junction bases unmatched: 5. Germline V gene lookup returns CDR1 SQVTM and CDR2 ANQGSEA. This CDR3 region has 13 residues. As DNA, the CDR3 is TGCAGCGGGACCGACAGGGGGCATGAAAAACTGTTTTTT. Translated: CSGTDRGHEKLFF.

V gene TRBV11-2 combines with J gene TRBJ1-1; D gene uncertain. CDR1 and CDR2 (germline): SGHAT, FQNNGV. V lost 0 bases, J lost 5 bases, and 7 bases lay in between. The CDR3 spans 13 residues. The CDR3 sequence: CASSLDRRTEAFF. In DNA form, the CDR3 reads TGTGCCAGCAGCTTAGATAGGAGGACTGAAGCTTTCTTT.

The chain joins TRBV12-3 or TRBV12-4 to TRBJ1-1; tentatively, D is TRBD1 (5 bases). Trimming removed 7 bases at V and 1 base at J, with 10 bases between. The CDR3 contains 13 residues. The CDR3 sequence is CASKSRENTEAFF. DNA for the CDR3: TGTGCCAGCAAGAGCAGGGAGAACACTGAAGCTTTCTTT.

A single count supports this clone. The chain couples TRBV6-5 to TRBJ1-2, with 9 bases aligning to TRBD1. This CDR3 is built from 14 residues. The germline gives CDR1 MNHEY, CDR2 SVGAGI. Losses at the gene ends were 6 bases for V and 8 bases for J; bases not matched to a gene: 10. As DNA, the CDR3 is TGTGCCAGCAGGGGGACAGGGAAGCCTAGAGGCTACACCTTC. Translating it yields CASRGTGKPRGYTF.

This clone was observed a single time. V is TRBV11-2 and J is TRBJ1-3; a possible D gene is TRBD1 (5 bases). Trimming pared 2 bases from V and 4 bases from J, leaving 12 bases between. The CDR3 is 15 amino acids. Germline assignment: CDR1 SGHAT and CDR2 FQNNGV. In nucleotides, the CDR3 is TGTGCCAGCAGCTTATCAGGGTCGGACGGAAACACCATATATTTT. Encoded protein: CASSLSGSDGNTIYF.

This chain links TRBV18 with TRBJ2-1, with 9 bases aligning to TRBD2. CDR3 length: 15 residues. Germline-derived CDR1 and CDR2 are KGHSH and LQKENI. V was clipped by 6 bases and J by 1 base; unmatched bases: 4. Here the CDR3 DNA reads TGTGCCAGCTCCCTCCTAGCGGGGTCCTACAATGAGCAGTTCTTC. Translation: CASSLLAGSYNEQFF.

This chain joins TRBV18 and TRBJ1-1; 7 bases fit TRBD1. Per the germline V gene, CDR1 is KGHSH and CDR2 is LQKENI. This CDR3 has 14 amino acids. After removal of 6 bases from V and 0 bases from J, the junction contained 4 bases not matched to a gene. CDR3 in DNA: TGTGCCAGCTCGCGACAGGGACTGAACACTGAAGCTTTCTTT. It encodes CASSRQGLNTEAFF. Full variable domain (rest looked up from reference TRBV18 and TRBJ1-1): NAGVMQNPRHLVRRRGQEARLRCSPMKGHSHVYWYRQLPEEGLKFMVYLQKENIIDESGMPKERFSAEFPKEGPSILRIQQVVRGDSAAYFCASSRQGLNTEAFFGQGTRLTVV.

The CDR3 bases are TGTGCCAGCAGCCAAGATTTCAGCAAAAACATTCAGTACTTC. Translation: CASSQDFSKNIQYF. The V call is TRBV14, the J call TRBJ2-4; no clear D gene. V was trimmed by 0 bases and J by 3 bases, leaving 6 bases between them. The CDR3 length is 14 residues. The V gene's germline CDR1 is SGHDN and CDR2 FVKESK.

V is TRBV19 and J is TRBJ1-2; D is uncertain. CDR1 and CDR2 from the germline V gene are LNHDA and SQIVND (reference sequence). The V end lost 6 bases, the J end lost 3 bases, and 11 bases lay between the germline ends. CDR3 length: 13 residues. CDR3 DNA sequence: TGTGCCAGTAGATTGGCCGGGGACTATGGCTACACCTTC. It specifies CASRLAGDYGYTF.

This clone was detected only once. This rearrangement joins TRBV6-6 to TRBJ1-2; 10 bases fit TRBD1. This CDR3 has 13 residues. The V segment lost 11 bases and the J segment 4 bases; nucleotides outside the gene matches: 7. The germline gives CDR1 MNHNY, CDR2 SVGAGI (reference sequence). In nucleotides, the CDR3 is TGTGCCTCCGACAGGGGGCTGTTCTATGGCTACACCTTC. Protein product: CASDRGLFYGYTF.

Here the CDR3 DNA reads TGTGCCAGCAGCCCAGCGGGGGCCCCGGACACCGGGGAGCTGTTTTTT. As protein: CASSPAGAPDTGELFF. The gene calls are TRBV7-6 and TRBJ2-2; TRBD2 matches at 8 bases. This CDR3 comprises 16 residues. Germline CDR1 reads SGHVS; CDR2 reads FNYEAQ. Trimming removed 5 bases from V and 3 bases from J; junction bases left unmatched: 8. The whole variable domain, filled in from reference TRBV7-6 and TRBJ2-2, reads GAGVSQSPRYKVTKRGQDVALRCDPISGHVSLYWYRQALGQGPEFLTYFNYEAQQDKSGLPNDRFSAERPEGSISTLTIQRTEQRDSAMYRCASSPAGAPDTGELFFGEGSRLTVL.

This chain connects TRBV18 to TRBJ1-5; D perhaps matches TRBD1 (5 bases). The V gene's germline CDR1 is KGHSH and CDR2 LQKENI. CDR3 size: 15 residues. With 6 bases removed from V and 5 bases from J, the gap between germline ends came to 17 bases. The CDR3 is CASSPVAGIDQPQHF. CDR3 nucleotide sequence: TGTGCCAGCTCCCCCGTTGCAGGGATCGATCAGCCCCAGCATTTT. Supplemented by reference TRBV18 and TRBJ1-5, the full variable domain reads NAGVMQNPRHLVRRRGQEARLRCSPMKGHSHVYWYRQLPEEGLKFMVYLQKENIIDESGMPKERFSAEFPKEGPSILRIQQVVRGDSAAYFCASSPVAGIDQPQHFGDGTRLSIL.